What follows is one TCR beta chain and its context. The antigen remains undetermined. The source of the sample is a study of long-term antiretroviral therapy in people with HIV. Study outcomes and limitations: Dominating the repertoire at all time points were the clones that expanded before ART.

Germline V gene sequence: CDR1 SGHTA, CDR2 FQGTGA. Trimming stripped 5 bases from V and 13 bases from J, with 20 bases between. The CDR3 is 13 amino acids. The libraries were made with immunoSEQ v3.0 at survey level. Sequencing aimed at roughly 35,000-55,000 T-cell genomes per sample. Some clones are missing from TCRdb's copy, which holds only in-frame ones; the method was immunoSEQ multiplex PCR. The sample has 35,000 or so clones, around 80% seen once. The J gene is TRBJ1-2, the V gene TRBV7-3; perhaps TRBD1 as D (6 bases). Sequencing used unsorted PBMCs, obtained 2 years after starting antiretroviral therapy. This sequence originates from a woman in her fifties or sixties with HIV. Here the CDR3 DNA reads TGTGCCAGCAGCACCGACAGGTCCGGTATCCGCACCTTC. This sequence encodes CASSTDRSGIRTF.